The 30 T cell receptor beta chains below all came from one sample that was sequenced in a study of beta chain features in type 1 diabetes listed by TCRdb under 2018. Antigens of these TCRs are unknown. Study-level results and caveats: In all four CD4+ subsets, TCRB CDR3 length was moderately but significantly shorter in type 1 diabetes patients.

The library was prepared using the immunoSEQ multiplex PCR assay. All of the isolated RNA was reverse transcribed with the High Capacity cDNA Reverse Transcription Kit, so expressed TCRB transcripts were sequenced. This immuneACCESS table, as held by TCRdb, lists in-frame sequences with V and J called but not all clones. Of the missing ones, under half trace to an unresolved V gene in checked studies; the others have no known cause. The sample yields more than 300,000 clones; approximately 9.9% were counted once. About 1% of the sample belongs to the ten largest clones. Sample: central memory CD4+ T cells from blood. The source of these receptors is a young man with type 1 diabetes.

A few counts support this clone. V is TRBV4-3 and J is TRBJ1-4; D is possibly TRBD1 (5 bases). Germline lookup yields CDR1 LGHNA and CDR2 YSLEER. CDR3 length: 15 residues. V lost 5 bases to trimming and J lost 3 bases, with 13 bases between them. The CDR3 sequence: CASSFGGRANEKLFF. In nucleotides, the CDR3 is TGCGCCAGCAGCTTCGGTGGCAGGGCTAATGAAAAACTGTTTTTT.

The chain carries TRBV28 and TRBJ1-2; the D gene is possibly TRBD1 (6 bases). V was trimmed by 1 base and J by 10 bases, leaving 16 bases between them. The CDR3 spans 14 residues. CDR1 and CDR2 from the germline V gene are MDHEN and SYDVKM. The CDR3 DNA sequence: TGTGCCAGCAGTTTATATACAGGGCCGGGCCTCTACACCTTC. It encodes CASSLYTGPGLYTF.

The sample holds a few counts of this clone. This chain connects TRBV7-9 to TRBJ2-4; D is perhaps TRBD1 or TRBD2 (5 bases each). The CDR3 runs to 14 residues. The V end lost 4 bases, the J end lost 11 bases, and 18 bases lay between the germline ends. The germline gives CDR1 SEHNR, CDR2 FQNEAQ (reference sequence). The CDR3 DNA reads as TGTGCCAGCAGCTGGACCCGGGACCCCCAGGTTCAGTACTTC. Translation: CASSWTRDPQVQYF.

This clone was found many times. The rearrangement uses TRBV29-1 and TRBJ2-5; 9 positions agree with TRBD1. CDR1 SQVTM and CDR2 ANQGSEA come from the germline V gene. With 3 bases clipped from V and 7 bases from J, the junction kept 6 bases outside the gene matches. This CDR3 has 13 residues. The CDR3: CSVDSGTGLTQYF. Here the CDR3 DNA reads TGCAGCGTTGATTCCGGGACAGGGTTGACCCAGTACTTC.

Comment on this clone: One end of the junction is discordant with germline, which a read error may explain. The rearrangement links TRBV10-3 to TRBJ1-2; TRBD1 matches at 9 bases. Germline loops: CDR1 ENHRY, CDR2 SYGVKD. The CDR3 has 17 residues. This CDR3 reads CASSYSGTGLTGYGYTF. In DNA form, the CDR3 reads TGTGCCAGCAGTTACAGCGGGACAGGGCTCACCGGCTATGGCTACACCTTC.

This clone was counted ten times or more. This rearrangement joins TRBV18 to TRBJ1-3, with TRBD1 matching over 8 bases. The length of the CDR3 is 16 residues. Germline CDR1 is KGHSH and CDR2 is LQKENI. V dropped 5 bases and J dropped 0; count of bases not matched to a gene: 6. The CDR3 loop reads CASSGTGADSGNTIYF. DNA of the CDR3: TGTGCCAGCTCAGGGACAGGAGCCGACTCTGGAAACACCATATATTTT.

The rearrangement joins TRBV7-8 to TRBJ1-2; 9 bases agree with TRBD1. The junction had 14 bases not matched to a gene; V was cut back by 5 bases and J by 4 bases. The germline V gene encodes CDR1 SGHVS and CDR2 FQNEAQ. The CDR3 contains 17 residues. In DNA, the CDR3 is TGTGCCAGCAGCCGATACTCCGGGACAGGGACCTTCTATGGCTACACCTTC. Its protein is CASSRYSGTGTFYGYTF.

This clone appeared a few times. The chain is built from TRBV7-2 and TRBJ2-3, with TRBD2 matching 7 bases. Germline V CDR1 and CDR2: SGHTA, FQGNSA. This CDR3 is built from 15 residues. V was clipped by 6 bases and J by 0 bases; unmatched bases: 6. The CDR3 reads CASRRGGSSTDTQYF. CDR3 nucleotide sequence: TGTGCCAGCAGGCGCGGGGGTTCTAGCACAGATACGCAGTATTTT.

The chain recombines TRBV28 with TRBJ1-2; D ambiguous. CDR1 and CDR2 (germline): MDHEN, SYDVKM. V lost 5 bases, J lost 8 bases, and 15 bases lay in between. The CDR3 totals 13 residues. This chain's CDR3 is CASSRTALTGYTF. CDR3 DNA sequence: TGTGCCAGCAGTCGGACGGCCTTAACCGGCTACACCTTC.

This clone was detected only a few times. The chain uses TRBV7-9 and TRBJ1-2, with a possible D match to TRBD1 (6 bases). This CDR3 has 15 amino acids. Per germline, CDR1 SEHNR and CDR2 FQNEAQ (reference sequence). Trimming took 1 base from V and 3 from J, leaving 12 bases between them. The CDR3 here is CASSLGQGIDYGYTF. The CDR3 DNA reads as TGTGCCAGCAGCTTAGGTCAGGGGATCGACTATGGCTACACCTTC.

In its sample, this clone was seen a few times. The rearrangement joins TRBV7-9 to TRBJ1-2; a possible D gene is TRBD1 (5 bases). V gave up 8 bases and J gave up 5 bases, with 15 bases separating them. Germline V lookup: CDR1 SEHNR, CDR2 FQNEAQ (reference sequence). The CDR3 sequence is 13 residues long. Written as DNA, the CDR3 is TGTGCCAGCCTCTCTGGGGCCGAGTATGGCTACACCTTC. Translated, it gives CASLSGAEYGYTF. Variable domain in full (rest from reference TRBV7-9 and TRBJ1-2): DTGVSQNPRHKITKRGQNVTFRCDPISEHNRLYWYRQTLGQGPEFLTYFQNEAQLEKSRLLSDRFSAERPKGSFSTLEIQRTEQGDSAMYLCASLSGAEYGYTFGSGTRLTVV.

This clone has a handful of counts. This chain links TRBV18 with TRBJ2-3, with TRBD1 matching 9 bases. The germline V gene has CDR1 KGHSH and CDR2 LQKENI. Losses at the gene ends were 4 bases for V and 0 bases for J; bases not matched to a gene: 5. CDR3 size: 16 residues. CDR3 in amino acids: CASSRDRASSTDTQYF. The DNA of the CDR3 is TGTGCCAGCTCACGGGACAGGGCGTCTAGCACAGATACGCAGTATTTT.

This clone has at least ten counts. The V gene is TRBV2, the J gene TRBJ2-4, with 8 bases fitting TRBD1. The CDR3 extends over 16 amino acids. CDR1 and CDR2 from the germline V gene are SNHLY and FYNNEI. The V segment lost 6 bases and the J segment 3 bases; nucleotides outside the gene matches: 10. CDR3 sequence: CASRANRQGSKNIQYF. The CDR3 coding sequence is TGTGCCAGCAGAGCTAACCGACAGGGGAGCAAAAACATTCAGTACTTC. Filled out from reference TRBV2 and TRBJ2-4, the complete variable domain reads EPEVTQTPSHQVTQMGQEVILRCVPISNHLYFYWYRQILGQKVEFLVSFYNNEISEKSEIFDDQFSVERPDGSNFTLKIRSTKLEDSAMYFCASRANRQGSKNIQYFGAGTRLSVL.

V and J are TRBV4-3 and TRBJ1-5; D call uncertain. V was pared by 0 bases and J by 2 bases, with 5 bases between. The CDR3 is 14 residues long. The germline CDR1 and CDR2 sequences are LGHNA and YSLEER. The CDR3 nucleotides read TGCGCCAGCAGCCAAGAAAGAGGCAATCAGCCCCAGCATTTT. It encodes CASSQERGNQPQHF.

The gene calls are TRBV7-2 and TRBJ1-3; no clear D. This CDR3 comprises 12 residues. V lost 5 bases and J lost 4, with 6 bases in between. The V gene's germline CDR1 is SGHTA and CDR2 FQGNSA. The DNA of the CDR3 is TGTGCCAGCAGCCTACAGGGAAACACCATATATTTT. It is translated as CASSLQGNTIYF.

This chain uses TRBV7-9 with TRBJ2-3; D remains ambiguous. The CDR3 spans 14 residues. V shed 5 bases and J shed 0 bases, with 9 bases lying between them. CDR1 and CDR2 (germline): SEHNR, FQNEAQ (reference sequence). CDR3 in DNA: TGTGCCAGCAGCCTCACAGACAGCACAGATACGCAGTATTTT. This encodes CASSLTDSTDTQYF.

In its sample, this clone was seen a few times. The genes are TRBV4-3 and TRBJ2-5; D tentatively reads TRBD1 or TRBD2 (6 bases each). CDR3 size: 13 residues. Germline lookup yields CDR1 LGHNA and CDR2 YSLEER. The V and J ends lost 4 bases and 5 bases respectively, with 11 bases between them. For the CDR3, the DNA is TGCGCCAGCAGCCGAGGGGGGCTCGAGACCCAGTACTTC. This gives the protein CASSRGGLETQYF.

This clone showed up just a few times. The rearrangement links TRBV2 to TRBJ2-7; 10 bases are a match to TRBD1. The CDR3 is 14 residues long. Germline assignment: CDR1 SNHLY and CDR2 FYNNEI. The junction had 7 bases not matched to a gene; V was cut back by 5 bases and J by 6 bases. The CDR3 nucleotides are TGTGCCAGCAGTATCCGGACAGGGGGGACCGAGCAGTACTTC. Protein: CASSIRTGGTEQYF.

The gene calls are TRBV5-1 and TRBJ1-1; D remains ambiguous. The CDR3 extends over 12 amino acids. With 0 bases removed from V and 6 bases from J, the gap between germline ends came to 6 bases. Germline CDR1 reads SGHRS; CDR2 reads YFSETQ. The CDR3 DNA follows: TGCGCCAGCAGCTTGGTGGACGCTGAAGCTTTCTTT. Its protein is CASSLVDAEAFF.

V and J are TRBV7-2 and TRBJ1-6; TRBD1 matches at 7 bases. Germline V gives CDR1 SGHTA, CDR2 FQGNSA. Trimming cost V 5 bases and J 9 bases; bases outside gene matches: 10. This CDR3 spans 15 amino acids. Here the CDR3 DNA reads TGTGCCAGCAGCCATTCGACAGGGCGAGGTTCACCCCTCCACTTT. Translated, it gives CASSHSTGRGSPLHF.

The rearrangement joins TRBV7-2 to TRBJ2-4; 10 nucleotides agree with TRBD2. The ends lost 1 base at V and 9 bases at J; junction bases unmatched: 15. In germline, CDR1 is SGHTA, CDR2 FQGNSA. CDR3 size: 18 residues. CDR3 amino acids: CASSLVAASGGRTVIQYF. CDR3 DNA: TGTGCCAGCAGCTTAGTTGCGGCTAGCGGGGGCCGAACCGTCATTCAGTACTTC. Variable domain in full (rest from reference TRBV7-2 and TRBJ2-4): GAGVSQSPSNKVTEKGKDVELRCDPISGHTALYWYRQSLGQGLEFLIYFQGNSAPDKSGLPSDRFSAERTGGSVSTLTIQRTQQEDSAVYLCASSLVAASGGRTVIQYFGAGTRLSVL.

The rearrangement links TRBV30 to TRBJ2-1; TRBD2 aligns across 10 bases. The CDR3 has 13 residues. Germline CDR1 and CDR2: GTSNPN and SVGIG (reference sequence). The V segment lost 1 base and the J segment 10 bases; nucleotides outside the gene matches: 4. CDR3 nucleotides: TGTGCCTGGAGTGAGCGGGGGGGGTCCGAGCAGTTCTTC. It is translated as CAWSERGGSEQFF.

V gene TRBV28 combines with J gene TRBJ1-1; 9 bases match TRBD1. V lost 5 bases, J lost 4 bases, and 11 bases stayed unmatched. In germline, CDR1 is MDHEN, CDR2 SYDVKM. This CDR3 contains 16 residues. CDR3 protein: CASSQTPQGASTEAFF. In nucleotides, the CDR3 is TGTGCCAGCAGTCAAACACCACAGGGGGCTAGCACTGAAGCTTTCTTT.

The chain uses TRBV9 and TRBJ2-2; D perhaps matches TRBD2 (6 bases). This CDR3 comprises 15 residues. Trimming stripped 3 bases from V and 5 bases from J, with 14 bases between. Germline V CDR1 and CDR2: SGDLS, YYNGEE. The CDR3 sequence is CASSAGTLGTGELFF. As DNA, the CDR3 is TGTGCCAGCAGCGCTGGGACTCTAGGGACCGGGGAGCTGTTTTTT. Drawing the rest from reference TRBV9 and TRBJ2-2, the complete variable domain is DSGVTQTPKHLITATGQRVTLRCSPRSGDLSVYWYQQSLDQGLQFLIQYYNGEERAKGNILERFSAQQFPDLHSELNLSSLELGDSALYFCASSAGTLGTGELFFGEGSRLTVL.

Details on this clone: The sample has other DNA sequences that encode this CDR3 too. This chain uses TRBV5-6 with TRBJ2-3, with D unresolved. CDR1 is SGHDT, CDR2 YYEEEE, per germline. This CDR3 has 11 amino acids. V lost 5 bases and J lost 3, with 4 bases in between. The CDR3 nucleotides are TGTGCCAGCAGTAGGACAGATACGCAGTATTTT. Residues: CASSRTDTQYF.

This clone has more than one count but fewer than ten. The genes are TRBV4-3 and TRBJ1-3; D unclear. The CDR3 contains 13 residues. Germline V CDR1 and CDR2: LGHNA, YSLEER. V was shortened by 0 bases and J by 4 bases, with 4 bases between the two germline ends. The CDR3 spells CASSQDTGNTIYF. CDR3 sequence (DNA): TGCGCCAGCAGCCAAGATACGGGAAACACCATATATTTT.

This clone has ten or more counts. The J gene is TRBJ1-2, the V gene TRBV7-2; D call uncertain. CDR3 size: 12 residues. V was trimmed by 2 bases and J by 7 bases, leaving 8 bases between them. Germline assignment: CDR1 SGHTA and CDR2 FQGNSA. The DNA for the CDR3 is TGTGCCAGCAGCTTATTCGCCGGTGGCTACACCTTC. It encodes CASSLFAGGYTF.

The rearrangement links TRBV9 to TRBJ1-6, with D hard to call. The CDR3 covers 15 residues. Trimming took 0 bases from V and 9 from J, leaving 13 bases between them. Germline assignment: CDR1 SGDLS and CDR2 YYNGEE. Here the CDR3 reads CASSVGETGSSPLHF. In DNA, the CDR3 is TGTGCCAGCAGCGTAGGCGAGACGGGGAGTTCACCCCTCCACTTT.

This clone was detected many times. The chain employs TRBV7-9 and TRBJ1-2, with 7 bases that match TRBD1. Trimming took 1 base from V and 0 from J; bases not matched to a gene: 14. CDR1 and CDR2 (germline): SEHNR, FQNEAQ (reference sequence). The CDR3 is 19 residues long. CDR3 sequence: CASSLGGKRTGGSNYGYTF. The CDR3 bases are TGTGCCAGCAGCTTAGGGGGGAAACGGACAGGCGGCTCTAACTATGGCTACACCTTC.

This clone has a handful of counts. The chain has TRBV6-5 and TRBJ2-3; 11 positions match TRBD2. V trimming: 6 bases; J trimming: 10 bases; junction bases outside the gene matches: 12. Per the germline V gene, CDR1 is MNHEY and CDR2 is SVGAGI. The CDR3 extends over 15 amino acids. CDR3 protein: CASSLGTSGRGAQYF. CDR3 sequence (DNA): TGTGCCAGCAGCCTCGGGACTAGCGGAAGGGGTGCGCAGTATTTT.